This entry concerns a single TCR beta chain. The time point here: newly diagnosed GD, antithyroid drugs for less than 3 months. PBMCs were the source of the RNA used for TCR sequencing. According to the study, TCR beta libraries were built with iRepertoire HTBI primers and CDR3-region Arm-PCR. Each CDR3 protein is one row after TCRdb ran MiXCR on the multiplex PCR reads. The table includes 370,000 or so distinct CDR3 sequences, roughly 15% detected once. This record belongs to a study of regulatory T cells in long-lasting Graves disease. A further study also used this sample, focusing on T cells in Graves' hyperthyroidism and ophthalmopathy. That work states: The HTBI primer set drove a first-round RT-PCR of the TCR CDR3.

This sequence was found in a woman under 30 with Graves disease. Here the sequenced sample was peripheral blood mononuclear cells (PBMCs), taken at new diagnosis, from a patient treated with antithyroid drugs.

The CDR3 protein is CASSLSGTGAEKLFF. The CDR3 DNA reads TGTGCCAGCAGTTTGTCCGGGACAGGGGCTGAAAAACTGTTTTTT. The rearrangement links TRBV2 to TRBJ1-4, with 10 positions matching TRBD1. CDR1 and CDR2 from the germline V gene are SNHLY and FYNNEI. CDR3 length: 15 residues. V was clipped by 5 bases and J by 7 bases; unmatched bases: 7. The full variable domain, in which reference TRBV2 and TRBJ1-4 provide the parts outside the CDR3, is EPEVTQTPSHQVTQMGQEVILRCVPISNHLYFYWYRQILGQKVEFLVSFYNNEISEKSEIFDDQFSVERPDGSNFTLKIRSTKLEDSAMYFCASSLSGTGAEKLFFGSGTQLSVL.